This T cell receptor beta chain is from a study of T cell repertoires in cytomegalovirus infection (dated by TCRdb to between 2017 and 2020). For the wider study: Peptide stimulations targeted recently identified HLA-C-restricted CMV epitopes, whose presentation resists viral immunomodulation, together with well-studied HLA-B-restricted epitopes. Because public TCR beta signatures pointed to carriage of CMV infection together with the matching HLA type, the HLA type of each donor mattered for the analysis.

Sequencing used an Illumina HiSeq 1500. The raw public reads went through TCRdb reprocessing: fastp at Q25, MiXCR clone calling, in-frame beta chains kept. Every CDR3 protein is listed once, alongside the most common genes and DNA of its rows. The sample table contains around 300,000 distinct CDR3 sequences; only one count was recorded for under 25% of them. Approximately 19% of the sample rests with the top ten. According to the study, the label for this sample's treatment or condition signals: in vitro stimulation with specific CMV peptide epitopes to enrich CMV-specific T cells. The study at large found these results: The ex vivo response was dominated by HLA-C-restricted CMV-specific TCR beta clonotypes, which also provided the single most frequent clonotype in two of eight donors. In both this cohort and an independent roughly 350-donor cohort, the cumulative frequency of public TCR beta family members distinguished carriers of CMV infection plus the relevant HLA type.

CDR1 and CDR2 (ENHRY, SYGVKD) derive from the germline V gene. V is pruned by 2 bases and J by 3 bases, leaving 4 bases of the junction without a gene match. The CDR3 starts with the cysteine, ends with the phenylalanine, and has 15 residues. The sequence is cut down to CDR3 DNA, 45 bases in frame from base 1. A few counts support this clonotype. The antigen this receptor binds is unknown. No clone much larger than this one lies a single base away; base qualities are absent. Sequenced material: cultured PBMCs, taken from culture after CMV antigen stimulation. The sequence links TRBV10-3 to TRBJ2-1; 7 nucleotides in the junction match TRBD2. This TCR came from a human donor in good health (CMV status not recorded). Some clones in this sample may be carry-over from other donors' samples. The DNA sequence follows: TGTGCCATCAGTGAGGGCGGGAGTGGCTACAATGAGCAGTTCTTC. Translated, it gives CAISEGGSGYNEQFF.